This TCR beta chain stems from a study of T cell repertoires in cytomegalovirus infection. Across the whole study: Indications of both CMV infection and matching HLA type were provided by public TCR beta signatures. Regarding the study as a whole: The ex vivo response was dominated by HLA-C-restricted CMV-specific TCR beta clonotypes. Pooled public TCR beta family frequency picked out CMV carriers with the relevant HLA.

In TCRdb, the reads were re-called with MiXCR into one record per CDR3 protein. The table has under 500,000 distinct CDR3 sequences, about 42% seen once. This CDR3 has 15 amino acids. CDR1 SEHNR and CDR2 FQNEAQ come from the germline V gene (reference sequence). The V gene end was trimmed by 5 bases and the J gene end by 6 bases; junction bases not matched to a gene: 10. Note on this clonotype: Its antigen remains unidentified.

The clonotype originates from a human donor in good health (CMV status not recorded). Some clones in this sample may be carry-over from other donors' samples. This chain links TRBV7-9 with TRBJ1-2, with 9 positions matching TRBD1. This material consisted of cultured PBMCs, taken from culture after CMV antigen stimulation. CDR3 DNA sequence: TGTGCCAGCAGCGCCTGGGACAGGGTCTTGGATGGCTACACCTTC. This gives the protein CASSAWDRVLDGYTF.